A single sample is the source of the 10 T cell receptor beta chains below, sequenced in a study of blood T cell repertoires in COVID-19. The method was immunoSEQ multiplex PCR; TCRdb's version includes in-frame clones alone and lacks a portion of them. The sample lists under 300,000 clones, almost 90% occurring once. The sample consisted of peripheral blood. These receptors originate from a woman in her sixties with COVID-19, enrolled during active disease.

As concerns this clone: One end of the junction is discordant with germline, which a read error may explain. CDR3 DNA: TGTGCCAGCAGCCCTCACAAGGGACTTGAAAGCTTC. It yields the protein CASSPHKGLESF. The V gene is TRBV7-9, the J gene TRBJ1-2; tentative D call: TRBD1 (5 bases). CDR3 length equals 12 residues. Looked up from germline, CDR1 is SEHNR and CDR2 is FQNEAQ (reference sequence).

The chain recombines TRBV19 with TRBJ1-2; no reliable D call. V was pared by 0 bases and J by 7 bases, with 9 bases between. This CDR3 has 13 residues. The V gene's germline CDR1 is LNHDA and CDR2 SQIVND (reference sequence). This CDR3 reads CASSIDGRFGYTF. The CDR3 DNA is TGTGCCAGTAGTATAGATGGGAGGTTTGGCTACACCTTC.

The chain uses TRBV12-3 or TRBV12-4 and TRBJ1-2, with D uncertain. The germline V and J ends were trimmed by 3 bases and 8 bases, with 10 bases remaining between them. The CDR3 sequence is 12 residues long. CDR3 in amino acids: CASSFPGWGYTF. CDR3 DNA: TGTGCCAGCAGTTTTCCAGGTTGGGGCTACACCTTC.

J is TRBJ1-1 and V is TRBV5-1; TRBD1 is a possible D gene (6 bases). There are 16 residues in the CDR3. Germline V gene data show CDR1 as SGHRS and CDR2 as YFSETQ. V lost 5 bases, J lost 0 bases, and 17 bases lay in between. The chain's CDR3 is CASSGRTARMNTEAFF. In nucleotides, the CDR3 is TGCGCCAGCAGTGGCCGGACAGCGAGGATGAACACTGAAGCTTTCTTT.

This clone has more than one count but fewer than ten. This sequence joins TRBV18 and TRBJ2-2; D unclear. The CDR3 spans 14 residues. V was shortened by 2 bases and J by 6 bases, with 10 bases between the two germline ends. The germline CDR1 and CDR2 sequences are KGHSH and LQKENI. CDR3 in amino acids: CASSPRSSAGELFF. CDR3 nucleotide sequence: TGTGCCAGCTCACCAAGGAGTTCCGCCGGGGAGCTGTTTTTT.

The chain recombines TRBV6-2 or TRBV6-3 with TRBJ1-5, with a tentative D call TRBD1 (5 bases). This CDR3 spans 16 amino acids. V was trimmed by 0 bases and J by 4 bases, leaving 13 bases between them. The V gene's germline CDR1 is MNHEY and CDR2 SVGEGT. CDR3: CASSYSRQNLNQPQHF. CDR3 DNA sequence: TGTGCCAGCAGTTACTCACGACAGAACCTTAATCAGCCCCAGCATTTT.

The chain has TRBV18 and TRBJ1-3; no reliable D call. Germline V CDR1 and CDR2: KGHSH, LQKENI. V was cut by 2 bases and J by 0 bases, with 11 bases left in between. The CDR3 runs 16 residues. As DNA, the CDR3 is TGTGCCAGCTCACCAGGGCAGCAATTCTCTGGAAACACCATATATTTT. Its protein product is CASSPGQQFSGNTIYF.

CDR3 residues: CASSSGGFYEQYF. CDR3 nucleotides: TGTGCCAGCAGTAGCGGGGGGTTCTACGAGCAGTACTTC. This chain links TRBV27 with TRBJ2-7; 9 bases align to TRBD2. The junction had 2 bases not matched to a gene; V was cut back by 5 bases and J by 3 bases. Germline CDR1 is MNHEY and CDR2 is SMNVEV (reference sequence). This CDR3 has 13 residues.

This rearrangement joins TRBV3-1 (or the pseudogene TRBV3-2) to TRBJ2-5; tentatively, D is TRBD1 (5 bases). The V end was cut by 3 bases, the J end by 7 bases, with 12 bases between. Germline V gene lookup returns CDR1 LGHDT and CDR2 YNNKEL (reference sequence). There are 13 residues in the CDR3. CDR3 loop: CASSQRQGVTQYF. The CDR3 DNA reads as TGTGCCAGCAGCCAGAGGCAGGGTGTGACCCAGTACTTC.

This chain uses TRBV9 with TRBJ2-2; D remains unclear. V was pared by 0 bases and J by 1 base, with 7 bases between. Germline V lookup: CDR1 SGDLS, CDR2 YYNGEE. This CDR3 has 15 amino acids. The CDR3 DNA reads TGTGCCAGCAGCGTAGCCCAGCGGAACACCGGGGAGCTGTTTTTT. Protein sequence: CASSVAQRNTGELFF.